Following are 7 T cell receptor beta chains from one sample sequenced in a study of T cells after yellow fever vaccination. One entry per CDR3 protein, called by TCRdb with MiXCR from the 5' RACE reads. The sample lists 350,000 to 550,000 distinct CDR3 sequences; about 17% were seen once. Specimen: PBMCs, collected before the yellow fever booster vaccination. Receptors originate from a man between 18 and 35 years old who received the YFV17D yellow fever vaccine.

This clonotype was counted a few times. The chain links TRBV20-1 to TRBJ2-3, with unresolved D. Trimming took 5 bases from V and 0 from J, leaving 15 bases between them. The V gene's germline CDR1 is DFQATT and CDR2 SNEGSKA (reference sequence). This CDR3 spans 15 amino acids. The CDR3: CSALDRVSSTDTQYF. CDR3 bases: TGCAGTGCTTTGGACCGAGTCTCTAGCACAGATACGCAGTATTTT.

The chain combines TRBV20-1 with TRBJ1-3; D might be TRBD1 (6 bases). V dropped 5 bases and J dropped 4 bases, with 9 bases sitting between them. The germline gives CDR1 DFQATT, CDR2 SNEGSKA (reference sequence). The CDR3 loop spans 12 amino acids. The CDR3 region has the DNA TGCAGTGCTCCGGACAGAGGAAACACCATATATTTT. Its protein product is CSAPDRGNTIYF.

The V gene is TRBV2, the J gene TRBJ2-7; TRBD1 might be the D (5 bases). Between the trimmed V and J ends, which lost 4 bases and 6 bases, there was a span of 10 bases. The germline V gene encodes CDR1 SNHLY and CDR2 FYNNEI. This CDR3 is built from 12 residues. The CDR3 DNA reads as TGTGCCAGCAGTGTGCAGGGTCTCGAGCAGTACTTC. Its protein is CASSVQGLEQYF.

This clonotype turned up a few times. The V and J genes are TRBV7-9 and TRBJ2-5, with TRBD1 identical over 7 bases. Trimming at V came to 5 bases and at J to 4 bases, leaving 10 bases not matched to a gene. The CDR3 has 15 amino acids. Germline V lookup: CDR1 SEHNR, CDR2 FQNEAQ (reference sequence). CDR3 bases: TGTGCCAGCAGCCCACGACAGGGACCAGGAGAGACCCAGTACTTC. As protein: CASSPRQGPGETQYF.

The CDR3 protein is CASKTGGFGELFF. CDR3 sequence (DNA): TGTGCCAGCAAGACAGGGGGGTTCGGGGAGCTGTTTTTT. This chain links TRBV12-3 or TRBV12-4 with TRBJ2-2; TRBD1 aligns across 9 bases. This CDR3 is built from 13 residues. The J segment lost 7 bases and the V segment lost 7 bases, leaving 4 bases of the junction unmatched.

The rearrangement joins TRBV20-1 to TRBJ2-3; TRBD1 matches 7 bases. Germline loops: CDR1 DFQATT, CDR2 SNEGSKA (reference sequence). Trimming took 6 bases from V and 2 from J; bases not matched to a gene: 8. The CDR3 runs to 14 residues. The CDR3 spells CSAPGTAFTDTQYF. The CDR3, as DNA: TGCAGTGCCCCCGGGACAGCCTTCACAGATACGCAGTATTTT.

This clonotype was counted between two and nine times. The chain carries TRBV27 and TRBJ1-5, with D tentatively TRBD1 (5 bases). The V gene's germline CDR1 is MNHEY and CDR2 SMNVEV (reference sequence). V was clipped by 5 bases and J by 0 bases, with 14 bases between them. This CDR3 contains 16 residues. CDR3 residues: CASSPTRGDSNQPQHF. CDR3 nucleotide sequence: TGTGCCAGCAGTCCGACCCGGGGGGATAGCAATCAGCCCCAGCATTTT.